The source of this T cell receptor (beta chain) is a study of neurological immune-mediated disorders. General study findings and limits: The phylogenetic placement of 18 of 34 multiple sclerosis patients' repertoires in one related-CDR3 cluster constitutes a possible signature.

cDNA was made by 5'RACE with 10-nucleotide random UMIs. Each CDR3 protein gets one entry after TCRdb re-called the 5' RACE reads with MiXCR. The sample includes 69,000 or so distinct CDR3 sequences, roughly 4.8% of them seen just once. This clonotype was seen at least ten times. The antigen is not known. The CDR3 totals 15 residues. Germline V gives CDR1 DFQATT, CDR2 SNEGSKA (reference sequence). V lost 2 bases and J 2 bases, leaving 13 bases between the germline ends. The sequenced sample was PBMCs. This chain joins TRBV20-1 and TRBJ2-1; TRBD1 is a possible D gene (6 bases). This TCR derives from a woman in her 70s with multiple sclerosis. CDR3 DNA sequence: TGCAGTGCTAGAACTACAGGGTTGCCCTACAATGAGCAGTTCTTC. This translates into CSARTTGLPYNEQFF.